These T cell receptor beta chains were read from a single sample in a study of blood T cell repertoires in COVID-19. Assay: immunoSEQ multiplex PCR; the TCRdb copy retains only in-frame clones and omits some. The sample contains about 360,000 clones, around 87% of which appear only once. Material for sequencing was PBMCs or T cells enriched from blood (not recorded which). These receptors all stem from a man aged 35-49 years in a cohort exposed to, infected with or recovered from COVID-19 (not recorded which). Each CDR3 is given with its conserved first and last residue. D genes are given only for firm matches. For some rows the clone size is stated as once, few or many, or as a class when expanded; others skip it.

clone size: NA; J gene: TRBJ2-1; D gene: TRBD2; V gene: TRBV7-2; CDR3 DNA: TGTGCCAGCAGCGAGACCGGACTAGTTCTTGAGCAGTTCTTC; CDR3 protein: CASSETGLVLEQFF
clone size: once; J gene: TRBJ2-1; D gene: NA; V gene: TRBV7-9; CDR3 DNA: TGTGCCAGCAGCTCCGAACTCCGGGGTACGGATGATGAGCAGTTCTTC; CDR3 protein: CASSSELRGTDDEQFF
clone size: once; J gene: TRBJ2-5; D gene: NA; V gene: TRBV11-2; CDR3 DNA: TGTGCCAGCAGCTTCGGACTTACCCAAGAGACCCAGTACTTC; CDR3 protein: CASSFGLTQETQYF
clone size: NA; J gene: TRBJ2-2; D gene: TRBD1; V gene: TRBV5-1; CDR3 DNA: TGCGCCAGCAGCCCCCCCAGCGGGACAGGGTGGCCCGGGGAGCTGTTTTTT; CDR3 protein: CASSPPSGTGWPGELFF
clone size: once; J gene: TRBJ1-3; D gene: NA; V gene: TRBV6-5; CDR3 DNA: TGTGCCAGCAGTTACTCGAGGAGGGTTGGAAACACCATATATTTT; CDR3 protein: CASSYSRRVGNTIYF
clone size: few; J gene: TRBJ2-1; D gene: NA; V gene: TRBV18; CDR3 DNA: TGTGCCAGCTCACCATATAATCAGGGTGTTATGAATGAGCAGTTCTTC; CDR3 protein: CASSPYNQGVMNEQFF
clone size: NA; J gene: TRBJ2-7; D gene: NA; V gene: TRBV27; CDR3 DNA: TGTGCCAGCAGTCCCCCCCAGGGTCAGCAGTACTTC; CDR3 protein: CASSPPQGQQYF
clone size: once; J gene: TRBJ2-1; D gene: TRBD2; V gene: TRBV19; CDR3 DNA: TGTGCCAGTAGTCGGCTAGCGGACTCCTACAATGAGCAGTTCTTC; CDR3 protein: CASSRLADSYNEQFF
clone size: NA; J gene: TRBJ2-2; D gene: TRBD2; V gene: TRBV4-1; CDR3 DNA: TGCGCCAGCAGTCCTACTAGCGGTTCGAACACCGGGGAGCTGTTTTTT; CDR3 protein: CASSPTSGSNTGELFF
clone size: once; J gene: TRBJ1-1; D gene: NA; V gene: TRBV27; CDR3 DNA: TGTGCCAGCAGGCAGGTGAACACTGAAGCTTTCTTT; CDR3 protein: CASRQVNTEAFF
clone size: NA; J gene: TRBJ2-7; D gene: TRBD1; V gene: TRBV7-9; CDR3 DNA: TGTGCCAGCAGACAAAACAGGGGGGAGCAGTACTTC; CDR3 protein: CASRQNRGEQYF
clone size: NA; J gene: TRBJ1-2; D gene: NA; V gene: TRBV19; CDR3 DNA: TGTGCCAGTAGTAAACAGGGCAACTATGGCTACACCTTC; CDR3 protein: CASSKQGNYGYTF
clone size: NA; J gene: TRBJ2-5; D gene: NA; V gene: TRBV5-1; CDR3 DNA: TGCGCCAGCAGCTACCCCGGGGTAGAAGAGACCCAGTACTTC; CDR3 protein: CASSYPGVEETQYF
clone size: NA; J gene: TRBJ2-7; D gene: TRBD2; V gene: TRBV20-1; CDR3 DNA: TGCAGTGCTAGTGGAAAACTAGCGGCTGCCTACGAGCAGTACTTC; CDR3 protein: CSASGKLAAAYEQYF
clone size: NA; J gene: TRBJ1-6; D gene: NA; V gene: TRBV27; CDR3 DNA: TGTGCCAGCGCGGGGGGTAGGGGTTATAATTCACCCCTCCACTTT; CDR3 protein: CASAGGRGYNSPLHF
clone size: NA; J gene: TRBJ1-1; D gene: NA; V gene: TRBV4-1; CDR3 DNA: TGCGCCAGCAGCCAGGCGACTGGCCACACTGAAGCTTTCTTT; CDR3 protein: CASSQATGHTEAFF
clone size: NA; J gene: TRBJ1-3; D gene: TRBD1; V gene: TRBV6-5; CDR3 DNA: TGTGCCAGCAGGGGGGACAGTCCCTCTGGAAACACCATATATTTT; CDR3 protein: CASRGDSPSGNTIYF
clone size: once; J gene: TRBJ2-1; D gene: TRBD1; V gene: TRBV19; CDR3 DNA: TGTGCCAGTTCCCGACAGGGGACCTCCTACAATGAGCAGTTCTTC; CDR3 protein: CASSRQGTSYNEQFF
clone size: NA; J gene: TRBJ2-5; D gene: TRBD1; V gene: TRBV18; CDR3 DNA: TGTGCCAGCTCACCAGGGACAGGGCACGGAGGGGAGACCCAGTACTTC; CDR3 protein: CASSPGTGHGGETQYF
clone size: NA; J gene: TRBJ1-3; D gene: NA; V gene: TRBV6-1; CDR3 DNA: TGTGCCAGCAGTGAATGGGGGAGGTGGAGCTCTGGAAACACCATATATTTT; CDR3 protein: CASSEWGRWSSGNTIYF
clone size: NA; J gene: TRBJ2-7; D gene: TRBD1; V gene: TRBV29-1; CDR3 DNA: TGCAGCGTTGAAGACCGGGACAGGGGGCTTTACGAGCAGTACTTC; CDR3 protein: CSVEDRDRGLYEQYF